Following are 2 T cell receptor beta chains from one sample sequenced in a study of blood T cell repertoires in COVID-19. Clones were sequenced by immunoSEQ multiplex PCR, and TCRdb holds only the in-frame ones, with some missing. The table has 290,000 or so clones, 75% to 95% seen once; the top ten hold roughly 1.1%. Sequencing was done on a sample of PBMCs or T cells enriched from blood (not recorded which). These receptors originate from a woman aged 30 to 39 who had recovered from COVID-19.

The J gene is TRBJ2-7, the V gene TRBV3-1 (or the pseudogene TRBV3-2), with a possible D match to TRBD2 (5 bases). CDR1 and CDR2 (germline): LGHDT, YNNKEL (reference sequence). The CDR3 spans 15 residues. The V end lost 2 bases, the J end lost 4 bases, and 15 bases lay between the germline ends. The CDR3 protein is CASSQSGGTFYEQYF. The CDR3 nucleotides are TGTGCCAGCAGCCAATCAGGAGGTACCTTTTACGAGCAGTACTTC.

The CDR3 here is CASSLGTGTNNQPQHF. CDR3 coding DNA: TGTGCCAGCAGCCTCGGGACAGGGACCAACAATCAGCCCCAGCATTTT. This chain links TRBV5-6 with TRBJ1-5; 9 bases are a match to TRBD1. The CDR3 is 16 residues long. Germline lookup yields CDR1 SGHDT and CDR2 YYEEEE. With 4 bases clipped from V and 3 bases from J, the junction kept 8 bases outside the gene matches.